This T cell receptor (beta chain) is from a study of blood T cell repertoires in COVID-19. Only in-frame clones appear in the TCRdb table, and some are missing; sequencing was by immunoSEQ multiplex PCR. Here the sample spans under 200,000 clones, 85% to 90% being singletons. With 2 bases removed from V and 4 bases from J, the gap between germline ends came to 11 bases. Per the germline V gene, CDR1 is GTSNPN and CDR2 is SVGIG (reference sequence). The CDR3 is made up of 13 amino acids. J is TRBJ1-2 and V is TRBV30; D uncertain. This sequence originates from a woman between 65 and 79 years old with COVID-19, enrolled during active disease. The sequencing sample was made of peripheral blood. The chain's CDR3 is CAWSFWRGYGYTF. The CDR3 DNA follows: TGTGCCTGGAGTTTCTGGCGGGGCTATGGCTACACCTTC.